The T cell receptor (beta chain) described here comes from a study of blood T cell repertoires in COVID-19. At the level of the study: The United States, Italy and Spain provided the acute and convalescent COVID-19 samples. PBMCs, B-cell-depleted T cells, or T cells were the source of the cDNA or gDNA that made up the material.

Assay: immunoSEQ multiplex PCR; the TCRdb copy retains only in-frame clones and omits some. Among roughly 140,000 clones listed, approximately 90% were seen once. V shed 0 bases and J 2 bases; nucleotides not matched to a gene: 7. Germline CDR1 and CDR2: SGDLS and YYNGEE. The CDR3 loop spans 16 amino acids. The sequence derives from a woman between 65 and 79 years old with acute or convalescent COVID-19. V and J are TRBV9 and TRBJ2-5, with 7 bases that match TRBD2. Sequenced sample: peripheral blood. This CDR3 reads CASSVGSGAGQETQYF. CDR3 bases: TGTGCCAGCAGCGTAGGGAGCGGAGCGGGGCAAGAGACCCAGTACTTC.